The 22 T cell receptor beta chains given below trace back to one sample, sequenced in a study of T cell repertoires in cytomegalovirus infection. TCRdb called the reads again in MiXCR, with one record for every CDR3 protein. The sample records 400,000 or so distinct CDR3 sequences, less than 20% being singletons. Material: PBMCs. Receptors originate from a human donor in good health (CMV status not recorded). Some clones in this sample may be carry-over from other donors' samples.

The chain has TRBV6-6 and TRBJ2-1, with 8 bases aligning to TRBD1. The CDR3 runs to 16 residues. Looked up from germline, CDR1 is MNHNY and CDR2 is SVGAGI (reference sequence). V lost 0 bases and J lost 8; bases outside the gene matches: 9. CDR3 sequence: CASSYSPTPGGYEQFF. The CDR3 DNA is TGTGCCAGCAGTTACTCACCTACTCCAGGGGGCTATGAGCAGTTCTTC.

This clonotype was seen only a few times. Here the CDR3 reads CASSQGGWGSTDTQYF. Written as DNA, the CDR3 is TGCGCCAGCAGCCAAGGAGGATGGGGGAGCACAGATACGCAGTATTTT. V is TRBV4-1 and J is TRBJ2-3; D may correspond to TRBD1 or TRBD2 (5 bases each). The CDR3 loop spans 16 amino acids. From germline, CDR1 is MGHRA and CDR2 YSYEKL. Trimming stripped 1 base from V and 0 bases from J, with 11 bases between.

The sample holds one count of this clonotype. The chain combines TRBV28 with TRBJ2-7; the match to TRBD1 covers 7 bases. Unmatched junction bases numbered 15, after V lost 5 bases and J lost 2 bases. Germline V gives CDR1 MDHEN, CDR2 SYDVKM. The CDR3 runs 17 residues. In nucleotides, the CDR3 is TGTGCCAGCAGTCCTATACCCTCGACAGGGTCCCCCTACGAGCAGTACTTC. Its translation is CASSPIPSTGSPYEQYF.

V and J are TRBV20-1 and TRBJ2-2; D call uncertain. The V end lost 6 bases, the J end lost 4 bases, and 12 bases lay between the germline ends. The CDR3 covers 13 residues. Germline V gives CDR1 DFQATT, CDR2 SNEGSKA (reference sequence). The CDR3 spells CSAANRGTGELFF. In nucleotides, the CDR3 is TGCAGTGCGGCCAATAGAGGCACCGGGGAGCTGTTTTTT.

V gene TRBV7-9 combines with J gene TRBJ1-6; no definite D call. Germline V gene sequence: CDR1 SEHNR, CDR2 FQNEAQ (reference sequence). The CDR3 has 13 residues. With 5 bases removed from V and 9 bases from J, the gap between germline ends came to 11 bases. This CDR3 is CASSQASGSPLHF. In nucleotides, the CDR3 is TGTGCCAGCAGCCAGGCCTCGGGTTCACCCCTCCACTTT.

The CDR3 DNA sequence: TGTGCCAGCAGCTTTAGCCTGGCGTTAAATGAGCAGTTCTTC. As protein: CASSFSLALNEQFF. J is TRBJ2-1 and V is TRBV5-6; D is unclear. The V end was cut by 2 bases, the J end by 7 bases, with 13 bases between. Germline V gene sequence: CDR1 SGHDT, CDR2 YYEEEE. CDR3 length: 14 residues.

This clonotype was recorded many times. The rearrangement links TRBV7-8 to TRBJ1-1; TRBD1 matches 9 bases. The CDR3 consists of 18 residues. The germline V gene encodes CDR1 SGHVS and CDR2 FQNEAQ. The junction had 18 bases not matched to a gene; V was cut back by 0 bases and J by 10 bases. Written as DNA, the CDR3 is TGTGCCAGCAGCTTAGCAAGTAAGGGACAGGGCCCATTTAGACCAGCTTTCTTT. Encoded protein: CASSLASKGQGPFRPAFF. Variable domain in full (rest from reference TRBV7-8 and TRBJ1-1): GAGVSQSPRYKVAKRGQDVALRCDPISGHVSLFWYQQALGQGPEFLTYFQNEAQLDKSGLPSDRFFAERPEGSVSTLKIQRTQQEDSAVYLCASSLASKGQGPFRPAFFGQGTRLTVV.

There are many counts of this clonotype. The chain recombines TRBV19 with TRBJ2-1; D ambiguous. The germline V gene has CDR1 LNHDA and CDR2 SQIVND (reference sequence). Trimming stripped 2 bases from V and 9 bases from J, with 11 bases between. The length of the CDR3 is 13 residues. In nucleotides, the CDR3 is TGTGCCAGTAGTATAATGCCAGAGACTGAGCAGTTCTTC. Translating gives CASSIMPETEQFF.

V and J are TRBV12-3 or TRBV12-4 and TRBJ1-3; D not resolved. CDR3 size: 13 residues. Deletions cut 6 bases from V and 1 base from J, with 7 bases between. The CDR3, as DNA: TGTGCCAGCAGCCTCTGGTCTGGAAACACCATATATTTT. This translates into CASSLWSGNTIYF.

This clonotype has only a few counts. This chain joins TRBV29-1 and TRBJ2-5; D remains unclear. V was trimmed by 7 bases and J by 0 bases, leaving 15 bases between them. The germline gives CDR1 SQVTM, CDR2 ANQGSEA. The length of the CDR3 is 14 residues. The CDR3 loop is CSAKETTYQETQYF. As DNA, the CDR3 is TGCAGCGCCAAGGAAACCACGTACCAAGAGACCCAGTACTTC. The whole variable domain, remainder taken from reference TRBV29-1 and TRBJ2-5, is SAVISQKPSRDICQRGTSLTIQCQVDSQVTMMFWYRQQPGQSLTLIATANQGSEATYESGFVIDKFPISRPNLTFSTLTVSNMSPEDSSIYLCSAKETTYQETQYFGPGTRLLVL.

This clonotype was observed at least ten times. The V and J genes are TRBV7-2 and TRBJ2-3; 7 nucleotides line up with TRBD2. J gave up 2 bases and V 8 bases, and 7 bases lay outside the gene matches. Germline lookup yields CDR1 SGHTA and CDR2 FQGNSA. The CDR3 is 14 residues long. CDR3 loop: CASRAGGSTDTQYF. The DNA of the CDR3 is TGTGCCAGCCGGGCCGGGGGGTCCACAGATACGCAGTATTTT.

The sample holds many counts of this clonotype. No conserved phenylalanine or tryptophan ends this CDR3, so it is likely a read error. The DNA is omitted, as the CDR3 cannot be located on it reliably, and the CDR3 follows TCRdb's listing. This chain connects TRBV7-2 to TRBJ2-7; TRBD2 reflects the table's D call only, with no check against the DNA. The CDR3 totals 15 residues, both ends included. CDR1 is SGHTA and CDR2 is FQGNSA in the germline V gene. CDR3 amino acids: CASSKTKAGLAGDAS.

To note about this clonotype: At one end the junction does not follow the germline gene, possibly because of a read error. V is TRBV12-3 or TRBV12-4 and J is TRBJ2-1, with TRBD2 identical over 8 bases. The CDR3 covers 15 residues. The CDR3 region is CATSLREATYNEQFF. The CDR3 nucleotides are TGTGCCACCAGTTTGCGGGAGGCTACCTACAATGAGCAGTTCTTC.

This clonotype has just one count. This sequence joins TRBV20-1 and TRBJ1-1; TRBD1 might be the D (5 bases). Trimming cost V 1 base and J 8 bases, with 11 bases left between them. The CDR3 has 12 amino acids. Germline lookup yields CDR1 DFQATT and CDR2 SNEGSKA (reference sequence). CDR3 DNA sequence: TGCAGTGCTAGAGTTAGTGGGGGAGAAGCTTTCTTT. Its translation: CSARVSGGEAFF.

The sample holds many counts of this clonotype. This chain joins TRBV29-1 and TRBJ1-1; 8 nucleotides agree with TRBD1. Germline trimming cut 7 bases from V and 1 base from J; bases unmatched to any gene: 8. This CDR3 contains 14 residues. Germline CDR1 reads SQVTM; CDR2 reads ANQGSEA. The CDR3: CSAKDRATNTEAFF. The CDR3 DNA follows: TGCAGCGCCAAGGACAGGGCGACGAACACTGAAGCTTTCTTT.

This clonotype appeared a few times. This chain links TRBV6-2 or TRBV6-3 with TRBJ1-6; D ambiguous. CDR1 and CDR2 from the germline V gene are MNHEY and SVGEGT. V lost 2 bases, J lost 10 bases, and 15 bases lay in between. This CDR3 has 15 amino acids. For the CDR3, the DNA is TGTGCCAGCAGTTACGCGCGAGGTGTGGGGTCACCCCTCCACTTT. Encoded protein: CASSYARGVGSPLHF.

The sample holds many counts of this clonotype. J is TRBJ2-1 and V is TRBV28; 7 nucleotides line up with TRBD1. This CDR3 is built from 11 residues. With V trimmed by 8 bases and J by 11 bases, 6 bases remained unmatched. The germline gives CDR1 MDHEN, CDR2 SYDVKM. In nucleotides, the CDR3 is TGTGCCAGCCAAGACAGGGCAAAGCAGTTCTTC. It translates to CASQDRAKQFF.

The chain joins TRBV20-1 to TRBJ2-1, with D perhaps TRBD2 (6 bases). CDR3 length: 15 residues. V was cut by 6 bases and J by 4 bases, with 19 bases left in between. Germline V gives CDR1 DFQATT, CDR2 SNEGSKA (reference sequence). CDR3 sequence reads: CSAVGGTPLYNEQFF. The CDR3 nucleotides read TGCAGTGCAGTCGGTGGGACTCCCCTTTACAATGAGCAGTTCTTC.

With regard to this clonotype: The CDR3 end shows no conserved phenylalanine or tryptophan, and so a read error is likely. No DNA is shown, since the ends of the CDR3 on it are uncertain; the CDR3 is the one TCRdb lists. V and J are TRBV2 and TRBJ1-2. From its first to its last residue, the CDR3 has 11 amino acids. Germline loops: CDR1 SNHLY, CDR2 FYNNEI. The CDR3 is CASSDSRPFLV.

In this sample, this clonotype turned up a few times. The V call is TRBV2, the J call TRBJ1-3; 7 bases are shared with TRBD1. CDR3 length: 15 residues. CDR1 is SNHLY, CDR2 FYNNEI, per germline. Trimming at V came to 6 bases and at J to 0 bases, leaving 5 bases not matched to a gene. CDR3 in amino acids: CASRRDSHSGNTIYF. DNA of the CDR3: TGTGCCAGCAGACGGGACAGCCACTCTGGAAACACCATATATTTT.

There are many counts of this clonotype. The chain combines TRBV7-2 with TRBJ2-3, with 13 nucleotides matching TRBD2. The CDR3 runs 14 residues. The V segment lost 6 bases and the J segment 6 bases; nucleotides outside the gene matches: 3. Germline V gene sequence: CDR1 SGHTA, CDR2 FQGNSA. The CDR3 nucleotides read TGTGCCAGCAGGACACTAGCGGGAGGGGATACGCAGTATTTT. Its translation: CASRTLAGGDTQYF.

The J gene is TRBJ1-3, the V gene TRBV15; D is possibly TRBD1 (5 bases). Trimming took 3 bases from V and 0 from J, leaving 9 bases between them. Germline CDR1 reads LNHNV; CDR2 reads YYDKDF (reference sequence). The CDR3 has 15 residues. In DNA, the CDR3 is TGTGCCACCAGCAGGGGACCGAGCTCTGGAAACACCATATATTTT. The encoded protein is CATSRGPSSGNTIYF.